This T cell receptor beta chain was obtained from a study of shared clonotypes between healthy human individuals. About the research overall: Every donor yielded three CD4 naive, three CD4 memory, two CD8 naive and one CD8 memory plate.

CD4+ cells yielded CD45RA+ naive and CD45RA-negative memory subsets. J lost 6 bases, V lost 3 bases, and 7 bases had no gene match. Germline CDR1 is LNHNV and CDR2 is YYDKDF (reference sequence). CDR3 length: 16 residues. General study results and limits: When compared with the clonotypes that were shared by all four sorted-subset donors, the non-shared clonotypes turned out to have lower generation probabilities.

As for this clone: What it recognizes is unknown.

The sorted-subset replicate PCRs were given around 200 ng DNA, which is 25,000 to 35,000 T cell genomes. Sequencing was performed with immunoSEQ multiplex PCR; in TCRdb, only in-frame clones are kept and a portion is missing. The table shows fewer than 1.8 million clones, with 97% to 99% occurring only once. The sample was naive CD4+ T cells sorted from blood. As to subset: CD45RA+ positively selected. The rearrangement uses TRBV15 and TRBJ2-7; 14 bases match TRBD2. This TCR came from a man aged 25 to 40 in good health. The CDR3 here is CATSSGTSGSLFEQYF. In DNA form, the CDR3 reads TGTGCCACCAGCAGCGGGACTAGCGGGAGTTTATTCGAGCAGTACTTC.